The clone carrying this TCR beta chain was seen a few times. Its specificity is unknown. This entry is derived from a study of Graves' ophthalmopathy and Graves' hyperthyroidism. Background on the study: There was a collection of peripheral blood at initial diagnosis, before any treatment.

Moderate-to-severe activity, CAS ≥3, NOSPECS ≥4 and duration under 3 months were recorded for donors with ophthalmopathy. Amplified material comprised TCR beta CDR3 regions derived from RNA transcripts. Investigators did first-round RT-PCR with HTBI primers, then second-round multiplex PCR. One entry per CDR3 protein results from TCRdb running MiXCR on the multiplex PCR reads. The repertoire holds 650,000 to 800,000 distinct CDR3 sequences, with more than 40% as singletons. General observations from the study: Most expanded thyroid clonotypes above 0.001 frequency also appeared in blood. Using 13 signatures, a model distinguished ophthalmopathy from stable hyperthyroidism, reaching around 86% sensitivity and around 81% specificity.

The receptor was isolated from an adult man with Graves' ophthalmopathy. The sequenced sample consisted of peripheral blood.

CDR3 residues: CATSEVTERGETQYF. The CDR3 bases are TGTGCCACCAGTGAGGTGACAGAGCGAGGAGAGACCCAGTACTTC. This chain uses TRBV24-1 with TRBJ2-5; D is possibly TRBD1 (5 bases). V shed 4 bases and J shed 4 bases, with 15 bases lying between them. Per germline, CDR1 KGHDR and CDR2 SFDVKD. The CDR3 is 15 residues long.